This entry lists 28 T cell receptor beta chains sequenced from one sample in a study of blood T cell repertoires in COVID-19. Sequencing used immunoSEQ multiplex PCR; TCRdb keeps in-frame clones, though not all of them. This table has tens of thousands of clones, around 84% appearing once. What was sequenced was peripheral blood. Receptors were obtained from a man between 65 and 80 years old with active COVID-19.

The chain employs TRBV7-2 and TRBJ1-1, with 7 bases that match TRBD1. This CDR3 spans 16 amino acids. Germline assignment: CDR1 SGHTA and CDR2 FQGNSA. The trim removed 2 bases at V and 0 bases at J, leaving 6 bases unmatched. CDR3 loop: CASSLRTGLLNTEAFF. The CDR3 DNA follows: TGTGCCAGCAGCTTACGGACAGGTCTGTTGAACACTGAAGCTTTCTTT.

The genes are TRBV3-1 (or the pseudogene TRBV3-2) and TRBJ2-1; no reliable D call. Between the trimmed V and J ends, which lost 4 bases and 5 bases, there was a span of 15 bases. Looked up from germline, CDR1 is LGHDT and CDR2 is YNNKEL (reference sequence). The length of the CDR3 is 15 residues. CDR3 region: CASSPDRGPHNEQFF. The CDR3 DNA is TGTGCCAGCAGCCCCGATCGAGGCCCCCACAATGAGCAGTTCTTC.

The chain uses TRBV5-1 and TRBJ1-1; 8 positions match TRBD1. The CDR3 runs to 15 residues. Germline V gene data show CDR1 as SGHRS and CDR2 as YFSETQ. The junction had 9 bases not matched to a gene; V was cut back by 2 bases and J by 6 bases. Here the CDR3 reads CASSFPLTGDAEAFF. CDR3 in DNA: TGCGCCAGCAGCTTTCCCCTGACAGGGGACGCTGAAGCTTTCTTT.

The chain combines TRBV7-2 with TRBJ2-7, with a possible D match to TRBD2 (7 bases). The V and J ends lost 1 base and 7 bases respectively, with 17 bases between them. The CDR3 is 15 amino acids. CDR1 and CDR2 from the germline V gene are SGHTA and FQGNSA. CDR3 in DNA: TGTGCCAGCAGCTTAGATCGGGGAGGGGGGGAGGAGCAGTACTTC. Translated: CASSLDRGGGEEQYF.

The V gene is TRBV10-2, the J gene TRBJ2-7, with D perhaps TRBD1 (6 bases). Trimming stripped 0 bases from V and 0 bases from J, with 12 bases between. Germline lookup yields CDR1 WSHSY and CDR2 SAAADI. The CDR3 sequence is 16 residues long. CDR3 sequence: CASSESRDTLSYEQYF. The CDR3 DNA reads TGCGCCAGCAGTGAGTCTAGGGACACTCTCTCCTACGAGCAGTACTTC.

V usage is TRBV7-3 and J usage is TRBJ2-3; 9 bases fit TRBD2. This CDR3 is built from 20 residues. Trimming took 6 bases from V and 2 from J; bases not matched to a gene: 21. Germline V lookup: CDR1 SGHTA, CDR2 FQGTGA. The CDR3 bases are TGTGCCAGCAGTCTTGCTGGGCGTCCTACTCTAGCGGGGTCCACAGATACGCAGTATTTT. The encoded protein is CASSLAGRPTLAGSTDTQYF.

The chain combines TRBV6-5 with TRBJ1-1; possible D gene TRBD1, 6 bases. The V gene's germline CDR1 is MNHEY and CDR2 SVGAGI. Trimming pared 7 bases from V and 11 bases from J, leaving 23 bases between. The CDR3 consists of 14 residues. Here the CDR3 DNA reads TGTGCCAGCAAGCAAGGGCAGGGGACCGGGGGGGCTTTCTTT. Translated: CASKQGQGTGGAFF.

V gene TRBV4-1 combines with J gene TRBJ2-3; the match to TRBD2 covers 8 bases. J gave up 0 bases and V 4 bases, and 9 bases lay outside the gene matches. The CDR3 covers 17 residues. The germline CDR1 and CDR2 sequences are MGHRA and YSYEKL. The CDR3 nucleotides are TGCGCCAGCAGCCTCTACGGGGGGGCCGGGAGCACAGATACGCAGTATTTT. Protein product: CASSLYGGAGSTDTQYF.

The V call is TRBV7-9, the J call TRBJ2-2; D gene ambiguous. With 7 bases removed from V and 9 bases from J, the gap between germline ends came to 15 bases. Germline CDR1 and CDR2: SEHNR and FQNEAQ (reference sequence). The CDR3 consists of 13 residues. The CDR3 protein is CASTYSETWELFF. DNA of the CDR3: TGTGCCAGCACCTACAGTGAGACCTGGGAGCTGTTTTTT.

V and J are TRBV24-1 and TRBJ1-2; TRBD1 might be the D (5 bases). The CDR3 covers 14 residues. Trimming took off 3 bases at V and 6 bases at J, with 13 bases between the two ends. In germline, CDR1 is KGHDR, CDR2 SFDVKD. CDR3 sequence (DNA): TGTGCCACCAGTGATCCGACCAGGGTAAATGGCTACACCTTC. It yields the protein CATSDPTRVNGYTF.

This clone was recorded once. The genes are TRBV27 and TRBJ2-5, with 9 bases lining up with TRBD2. The trim removed 7 bases at V and 0 bases at J, leaving 12 bases unmatched. The V gene's germline CDR1 is MNHEY and CDR2 SMNVEV (reference sequence). The CDR3 loop spans 17 amino acids. Here the CDR3 reads CASTPSVLAGNQETQYF. CDR3 nucleotide sequence: TGTGCCAGCACCCCATCGGTGCTAGCGGGGAACCAAGAGACCCAGTACTTC.

This clone was found once. The chain links TRBV19 to TRBJ1-5; 7 bases are a match to TRBD1. CDR1 and CDR2 from the germline V gene are LNHDA and SQIVND (reference sequence). The CDR3 is 16 residues long. V lost 7 bases to trimming and J lost 4 bases; unmatched junction nucleotides: 13. For the CDR3, the DNA is TGTGCCAGTACCCCCCTCGGGACAGCTAGAAATCAGCCCCAGCATTTT. Translated, it gives CASTPLGTARNQPQHF.

The chain uses TRBV21-1 and TRBJ2-7; whether TRBD2, the table's D call, matches the DNA was not checked. TRBV21-1 is a listed pseudogene. There are 18 residues in the CDR3. CDR3 region: CASSKALYRLMRSYEQYF. DNA of the CDR3: TGTGCCAGCAGCAAAGCGCTTTACCGTCTTATGAGGTCCTACGAGCAGTACTTC.

The chain recombines TRBV2 with TRBJ2-7; 10 bases are shared with TRBD2. Per germline, CDR1 SNHLY and CDR2 FYNNEI. V lost 4 bases to trimming and J lost 4 bases; unmatched junction nucleotides: 4. The CDR3 consists of 14 residues. CDR3 sequence (DNA): TGTGCCAGCAGTGTATTAGCGGGGGGTTACGAGCAGTACTTC. It encodes CASSVLAGGYEQYF. Full variable domain (remainder filled in from reference TRBV2 and TRBJ2-7): EPEVTQTPSHQVTQMGQEVILRCVPISNHLYFYWYRQILGQKVEFLVSFYNNEISEKSEIFDDQFSVERPDGSNFTLKIRSTKLEDSAMYFCASSVLAGGYEQYFGPGTRLTVT.

The CDR3 DNA follows: TGTGCCAGCAGCCCCCTCCCCCTAGGCGGTCTCCACTTT. Protein product: CASSPLPLGGLHF. The chain links TRBV6-6 to TRBJ1-6; D call uncertain. The CDR3 extends over 13 amino acids. V was shortened by 6 bases and J by 16 bases, with 19 bases between the two germline ends. Germline assignment: CDR1 MNHNY and CDR2 SVGAGI (reference sequence).

The rearrangement links TRBV12-2 to TRBJ1-2; TRBD1 is the table's D call and was not checked against the DNA. TRBV12-2 is a listed pseudogene. This CDR3 has 17 amino acids. The DNA for the CDR3 is TGTGCAAGTCGCTTAGGTCGGGTCCGGGACAGCATTGGGGGCTACACCTTC. It translates to CASRLGRVRDSIGGYTF.

This CDR3 reads CASSYSTPGREDIYEQYF. In DNA form, the CDR3 reads TGTGCCAGCAGTTACTCGACTCCGGGCCGGGAAGATATCTACGAGCAGTACTTC. The chain has TRBV6-2 or TRBV6-3 and TRBJ2-7; D might be TRBD2 (5 bases). The CDR3 is 18 residues long. V gave up 0 bases and J gave up 3 bases, with 21 bases separating them. CDR1 MNHEY and CDR2 SVGEGT come from the germline V gene.

V gene TRBV28 combines with J gene TRBJ1-2, with 7 bases identical to TRBD1. The germline gives CDR1 MDHEN, CDR2 SYDVKM. This CDR3 spans 17 amino acids. V lost 6 bases and J lost 8; bases outside the gene matches: 21. The DNA for the CDR3 is TGTGCCAGCAGCCTTCCGAGCGCTGGGACAGCCCACTTGGGCTACACCTTC. Residues: CASSLPSAGTAHLGYTF.

J is TRBJ2-7 and V is TRBV24-1; weak D call: TRBD1 (6 bases). Germline values: CDR1 KGHDR, CDR2 SFDVKD. The CDR3 covers 16 residues. The germline V and J ends were trimmed by 4 bases and 0 bases, with 15 bases remaining between them. The CDR3 loop is CATSDRDRSSSYEQYF. The CDR3 DNA reads as TGTGCCACCAGTGACCGTGACAGGTCCAGCTCCTACGAGCAGTACTTC.

The chain is built from TRBV7-6 and TRBJ1-3; TRBD1 aligns across 10 bases. CDR1 SGHVS and CDR2 FNYEAQ come from the germline V gene. The CDR3 runs 17 residues. V dropped 6 bases and J dropped 4; count of bases not matched to a gene: 12. The CDR3 sequence is CASSSRPGTGAGNTIYF. The CDR3 DNA is TGTGCCAGCAGTAGCCGCCCTGGGACAGGGGCAGGAAACACCATATATTTT.

V is TRBV19 and J is TRBJ2-3, with a possible D match to TRBD2 (5 bases). V lost 8 bases and J 1 base, leaving 10 bases between the germline ends. The germline V gene encodes CDR1 LNHDA and CDR2 SQIVND (reference sequence). The CDR3 has 13 residues. The CDR3 loop reads CASGPGGTDTQYF. CDR3 DNA: TGTGCCAGTGGGCCCGGGGGCACAGATACGCAGTATTTT.

The rearrangement links TRBV1 to TRBJ2-3; the D segment call TRBD1 is taken from the table without a DNA check. TRBV1 is labeled a pseudogene. This CDR3 is 19 amino acids long. CDR3 DNA: TGCACCAGCAGCCAAGAGGGTCTTATAAGGACAGGGGGCAAAGATACGCAGTATTTT. Protein: CTSSQEGLIRTGGKDTQYF.

The rearrangement uses TRBV19 and TRBJ1-5; a weak D match, TRBD1 (5 bases). V shed 5 bases and J shed 5 bases, with 16 bases lying between them. The length of the CDR3 is 15 residues. Germline V gives CDR1 LNHDA, CDR2 SQIVND (reference sequence). The CDR3 here is CASSFGTGGYQPQHF. CDR3 coding DNA: TGTGCCAGTAGTTTCGGGACGGGAGGGTATCAGCCCCAGCATTTT.

This clone is medium-sized by share. The V call is TRBV4-1, the J call TRBJ2-7, with 9 bases identical to TRBD1. V trimming: 3 bases; J trimming: 4 bases; junction bases outside the gene matches: 4. Germline V gene data show CDR1 as MGHRA and CDR2 as YSYEKL. The CDR3 totals 14 residues. This chain's CDR3 is CASSQRTGVYEQYF. In DNA form, the CDR3 reads TGCGCCAGCAGCCAGAGGACAGGGGTGTACGAGCAGTACTTC.

The sample holds one count of this clone. The rearrangement uses TRBV7-3 and TRBJ1-1; unclear D gene. Trimming shortened V by 0 bases and J by 3 bases, and 8 bases separated the two germline ends. Germline V gene data show CDR1 as SGHTA and CDR2 as FQGTGA. The CDR3 spans 14 residues. CDR3 nucleotides: TGTGCCAGCAGCTTAACCGGTCAGGACACTGAAGCTTTCTTT. Translated, it gives CASSLTGQDTEAFF.

At least ten counts were recorded for this clone. This chain uses TRBV6-4 with TRBJ2-1, with D perhaps TRBD2 (5 bases). The CDR3 is 13 residues long. Looked up from germline, CDR1 is MRHNA and CDR2 is SNTAGT. V lost 2 bases and J lost 6, with 8 bases in between. CDR3 region: CASSDGELNEQFF. The CDR3, as DNA: TGTGCCAGCAGTGACGGGGAGCTCAATGAGCAGTTCTTC.

The chain employs TRBV9 and TRBJ2-5; a weak D match, TRBD2 (7 bases). The CDR3 has 16 residues. V gave up 3 bases and J gave up 4 bases, with 19 bases separating them. Germline CDR1 is SGDLS and CDR2 is YYNGEE. The DNA for the CDR3 is TGTGCCAGCAGCGAGACAGGCCGTAGGGGGGGAGAGACCCAGTACTTC. This codes for CASSETGRRGGETQYF.

V and J are TRBV29-1 and TRBJ1-1; 9 bases line up with TRBD1. CDR3 length equals 13 residues. Germline values: CDR1 SQVTM, CDR2 ANQGSEA. The V segment lost 7 bases and the J segment 6 bases; nucleotides outside the gene matches: 9. The CDR3, as DNA: TGCAGCGGCTCGGGACAGGGAAGGGCTGAAGCTTTCTTT. This gives the protein CSGSGQGRAEAFF.